This T cell receptor (beta chain) appears in the sequencing data of a study of cytomegalovirus exposure and HLA in healthy donors. Overall study results and limits: In all likelihood, a cluster of highly shared sequence variants was a sequencing artifact. What a later analysis reportedly showed was that an Asian-associated ancestry cluster had fewer N-insertions than the roughly 700-donor mean. Accurate predictions that matched the HLA-A and HLA-B alleles of most subjects were reportedly made from TCR beta sequences. With later analysis, a missense DCLRE1C variant became linked to TCR beta V- and J-gene trimming.

The study ran its PCR with 60 Vbeta and 13 Jbeta primers. This table comes from immunoSEQ multiplex PCR, and its TCRdb copy is limited to in-frame clones, with some not included. Of roughly 190,000 clones in the sample, approximately 80% were seen once. This clone was recorded a few times. Its antigen is still unknown. V gave up 4 bases and J gave up 6 bases; unmatched junction bases: 4. There are 14 residues in the CDR3. Germline CDR1 is SGHRS and CDR2 is YFSETQ. The J gene is TRBJ2-2, the V gene TRBV5-1; 9 bases line up with TRBD1. The sequenced material came from PBMCs. The receptor was isolated from a woman between 18 and 29 years old in good health and CMV-seronegative. The DNA of the CDR3 is TGCGCCAGCAGCGTCAGGACAGGGGCCGGGGAGCTGTTTTTT. Translated: CASSVRTGAGELFF.